Below, one TCR beta chain is given with its context. The CDR3 runs to 14 residues. Trimming left V 4 bases short and J 7 bases short, with 14 bases between. CDR1 MNHEY and CDR2 SVGAGI come from the germline V gene. PCR was performed using 60 Vbeta and 13 Jbeta primers. Sequencing was performed with immunoSEQ multiplex PCR; in TCRdb, only in-frame clones are kept and a portion is missing. The sample holds 100,000 to 150,000 clones, roughly 80% seen once. The data were taken from a study of cytomegalovirus exposure and HLA in healthy donors. This sequence originates from a female donor in good health and CMV-seronegative. The sample taken for sequencing was PBMCs. The rearrangement links TRBV6-5 to TRBJ2-4, with D perhaps matching TRBD2 (5 bases). The CDR3 nucleotides are TGTGCCAGCAGTTCTCGGGGTACCATCAACATTCAGTACTTC. Protein sequence: CASSSRGTINIQYF.